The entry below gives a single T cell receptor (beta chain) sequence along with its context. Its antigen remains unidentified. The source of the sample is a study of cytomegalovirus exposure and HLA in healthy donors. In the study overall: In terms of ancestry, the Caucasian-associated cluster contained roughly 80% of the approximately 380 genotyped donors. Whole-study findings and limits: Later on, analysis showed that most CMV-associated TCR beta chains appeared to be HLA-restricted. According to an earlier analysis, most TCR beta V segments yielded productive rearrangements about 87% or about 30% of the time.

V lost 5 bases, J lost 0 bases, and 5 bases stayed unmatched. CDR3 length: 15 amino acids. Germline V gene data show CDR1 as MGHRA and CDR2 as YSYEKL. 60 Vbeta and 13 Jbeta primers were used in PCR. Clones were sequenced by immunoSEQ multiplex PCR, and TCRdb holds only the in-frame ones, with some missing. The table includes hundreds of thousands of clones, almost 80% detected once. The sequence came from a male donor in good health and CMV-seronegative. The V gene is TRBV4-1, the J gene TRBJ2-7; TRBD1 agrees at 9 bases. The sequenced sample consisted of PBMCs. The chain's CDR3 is CASSDGTGSSYEQYF. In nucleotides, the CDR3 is TGCGCCAGCAGCGATGGGACAGGGAGCTCCTACGAGCAGTACTTC.